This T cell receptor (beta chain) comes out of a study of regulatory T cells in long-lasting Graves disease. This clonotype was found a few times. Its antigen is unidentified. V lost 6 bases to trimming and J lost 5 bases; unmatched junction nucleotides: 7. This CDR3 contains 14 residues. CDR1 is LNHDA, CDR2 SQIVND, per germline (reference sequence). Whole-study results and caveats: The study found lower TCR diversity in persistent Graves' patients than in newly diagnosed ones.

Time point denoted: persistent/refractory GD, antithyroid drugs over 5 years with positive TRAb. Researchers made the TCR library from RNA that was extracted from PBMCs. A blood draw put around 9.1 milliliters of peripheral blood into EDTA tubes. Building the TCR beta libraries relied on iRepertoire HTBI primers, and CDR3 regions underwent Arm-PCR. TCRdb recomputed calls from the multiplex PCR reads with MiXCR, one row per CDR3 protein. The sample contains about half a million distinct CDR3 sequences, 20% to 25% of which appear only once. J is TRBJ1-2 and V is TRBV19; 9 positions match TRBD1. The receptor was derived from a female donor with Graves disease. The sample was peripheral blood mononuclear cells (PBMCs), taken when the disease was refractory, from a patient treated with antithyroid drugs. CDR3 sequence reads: CASRNRDRDYGYTF. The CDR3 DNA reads TGTGCCAGTAGAAACCGGGACAGGGATTATGGCTACACCTTC.